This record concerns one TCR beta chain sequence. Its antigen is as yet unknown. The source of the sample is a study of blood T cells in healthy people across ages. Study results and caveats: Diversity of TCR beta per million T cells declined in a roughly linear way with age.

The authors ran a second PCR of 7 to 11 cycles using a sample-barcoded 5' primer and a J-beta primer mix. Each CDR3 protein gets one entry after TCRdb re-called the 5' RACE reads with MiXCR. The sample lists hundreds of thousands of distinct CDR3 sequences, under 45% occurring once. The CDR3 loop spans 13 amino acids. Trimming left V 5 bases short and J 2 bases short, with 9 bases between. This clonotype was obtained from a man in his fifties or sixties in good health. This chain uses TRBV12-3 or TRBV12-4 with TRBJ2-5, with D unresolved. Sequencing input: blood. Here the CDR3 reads CASSRLEQETQYF. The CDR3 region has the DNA TGTGCCAGCAGTCGACTTGAACAAGAGACCCAGTACTTC.